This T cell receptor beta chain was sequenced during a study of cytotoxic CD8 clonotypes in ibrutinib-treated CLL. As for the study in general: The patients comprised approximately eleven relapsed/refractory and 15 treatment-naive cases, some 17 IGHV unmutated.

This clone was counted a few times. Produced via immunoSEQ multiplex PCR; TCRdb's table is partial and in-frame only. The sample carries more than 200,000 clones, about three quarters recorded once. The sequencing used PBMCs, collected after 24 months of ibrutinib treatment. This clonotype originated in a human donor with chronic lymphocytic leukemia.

The CDR3 bases are TGTGCCAGCAGTTTAAGGGGGGGTCGGGGGCAGTACTTC. Protein: CASSLRGGRGQYF. The chain recombines TRBV27 with TRBJ2-7; maybe TRBD2 (7 bases). V shed 2 bases and J shed 9 bases, with 14 bases lying between them. The CDR3 contains 13 residues. The germline V gene encodes CDR1 MNHEY and CDR2 SMNVEV (reference sequence).